The 12 T cell receptor beta chains in this list originate from one sample, sequenced in a study of blood T cell repertoires in COVID-19. This table comes from immunoSEQ multiplex PCR, and its TCRdb copy is limited to in-frame clones, with some not included. The sample consists of 190,000 or so clones, 87% of them appearing once. The sequencing sample was made of peripheral blood. All receptors derive from a woman aged 18-29 years who had recovered from COVID-19.

The chain combines TRBV2 with TRBJ2-3, with TRBD2 identical over 7 bases. Germline CDR1 is SNHLY and CDR2 is FYNNEI. The length of the CDR3 is 16 residues. The ends lost 0 bases at V and 2 bases at J; junction bases unmatched: 5. This CDR3 is CASSEAPGGYTDTQYF. Here the CDR3 DNA reads TGTGCCAGCAGTGAAGCGCCCGGGGGGTACACAGATACGCAGTATTTT.

CDR3 sequence reads: CASSQDHIPSGSWNEQFF. CDR3 coding DNA: TGCGCCAGCAGCCAAGATCATATCCCTAGCGGGAGTTGGAATGAGCAGTTCTTC. This chain uses TRBV4-3 with TRBJ2-1, with TRBD2 matching 10 bases. The germline gives CDR1 LGHNA, CDR2 YSLEER. The V and J ends lost 0 bases and 7 bases, in that order; junction bases with no gene match: 12. This CDR3 contains 18 residues.

This clone came up a few times. V usage is TRBV15 and J usage is TRBJ1-3; D remains ambiguous. The CDR3 length is 15 residues. Germline V gives CDR1 LNHNV, CDR2 YYDKDF (reference sequence). Trimming left V 0 bases short and J 2 bases short, with 8 bases between. Here the CDR3 DNA reads TGTGCCACCAGCAGAGAGGGTAGCCCTGGAAACACCATATATTTT. This codes for CATSREGSPGNTIYF.

This clone was counted a single time. The rearrangement links TRBV4-3 to TRBJ2-7, with 13 bases lining up with TRBD2. After removal of 3 bases from V and 2 bases from J, the junction contained 7 bases not matched to a gene. Germline CDR1 and CDR2: LGHNA and YSLEER. The CDR3 sequence is 17 residues long. The CDR3 here is CASSQGLAGPNTYEQYF. The CDR3 DNA is TGCGCCAGCAGCCAGGGACTAGCGGGGCCGAACACCTACGAGCAGTACTTC.

This clone was detected only a few times. This chain uses TRBV9 with TRBJ2-1, with 7 positions matching TRBD2. In germline, CDR1 is SGDLS, CDR2 YYNGEE. V gave up 3 bases and J gave up 8 bases; unmatched junction bases: 8. The CDR3 extends over 14 amino acids. CDR3 DNA: TGTGCCAGCAGCGGTGCCGGGAGGTTAGATGAGCAGTTCTTC. This translates into CASSGAGRLDEQFF.

The chain recombines TRBV3-1 (or the pseudogene TRBV3-2) with TRBJ2-3; the match to TRBD2 covers 10 bases. Looked up from germline, CDR1 is LGHDT and CDR2 is YNNKEL (reference sequence). This CDR3 region has 20 residues. Trimming cost V 5 bases and J 7 bases; bases outside gene matches: 24. CDR3 nucleotides: TGTGCCAGCAGCGGCCGGGAAAATAGCGGGGGGCATATGTTGGAAAATACGCAGTATTTT. As protein: CASSGRENSGGHMLENTQYF.

This chain uses TRBV24-1 with TRBJ2-2; TRBD1 matches at 8 bases. CDR3 length equals 15 residues. Germline trimming cut 5 bases from V and 6 bases from J; bases unmatched to any gene: 7. The V gene's germline CDR1 is KGHDR and CDR2 SFDVKD. CDR3 in DNA: TGTGCCACCAGTGCGGTCAGGGGGCAGGCCGGGGAGCTGTTTTTT. It encodes CATSAVRGQAGELFF.

The chain joins TRBV6-5 to TRBJ2-7, with TRBD2 matching over 8 bases. Germline-derived CDR1 and CDR2 are MNHEY and SVGAGI. V gave up 2 bases and J gave up 4 bases; unmatched junction bases: 10. The CDR3 has 16 amino acids. The CDR3 region is CASSYPARGARYEQYV. CDR3 sequence (DNA): TGTGCCAGCAGTTACCCCGCGCGGGGGGCGAGGTACGAGCAGTACGTC.

On this clone: Other DNA sequences in the sample encode the same CDR3. The chain has TRBV5-1 and TRBJ1-4; a possible D gene is TRBD1 (6 bases). Germline CDR1 is SGHRS and CDR2 is YFSETQ. V gave up 4 bases and J gave up 3 bases, with 13 bases separating them. The CDR3 length is 15 residues. CDR3 sequence reads: CASSPEDSPNEKLFF. Written as DNA, the CDR3 is TGCGCCAGCAGCCCAGAGGACAGCCCTAATGAAAAACTGTTTTTT.

This clone was seen just once. This sequence joins TRBV6-5 and TRBJ2-5, with 7 bases identical to TRBD1. This CDR3 region has 14 residues. J was trimmed by 2 bases and V by 7 bases; bases with no gene match: 7. Germline CDR1 reads MNHEY; CDR2 reads SVGAGI. The CDR3, as DNA: TGTGCCAGCACCCAGGGACAGACTCAAGAGACCCAGTACTTC. It yields the protein CASTQGQTQETQYF.

To note about this clone: Other DNA sequences in the sample encode the same CDR3. The chain has TRBV5-1 and TRBJ2-3; TRBD2 matches at 12 bases. V lost 1 base and J lost 6; bases outside the gene matches: 0. The CDR3 sequence is 14 residues long. CDR1 SGHRS and CDR2 YFSETQ come from the germline V gene. The CDR3 region is CASSLTSGRDTQYF. The CDR3 coding sequence is TGCGCCAGCAGCTTGACTAGCGGGAGGGATACGCAGTATTTT.

V is TRBV4-3 and J is TRBJ2-7; TRBD1 matches 7 bases. CDR3 length equals 14 residues. V lost 0 bases, J lost 4 bases, and 3 bases stayed unmatched. Germline V gene sequence: CDR1 LGHNA, CDR2 YSLEER. The CDR3 DNA sequence: TGCGCCAGCAGCCAAGAGGGACAGAGTTACGAGCAGTACTTC. This encodes CASSQEGQSYEQYF.